Each of the 23 T cell receptor beta chains below was sequenced from the same sample in a study of T cell responses to AZD1222 COVID-19 vaccine. The table came from immunoSEQ multiplex PCR; TCRdb's copy has only in-frame clones and leaves some out. This sample has 110,000 or so clones, with around nine tenths found just once. The sequencing used peripheral blood, collected on day 0 of MenACWY control vaccination. These receptor sequences come from an adult in good health.

The gene calls are TRBV27 and TRBJ1-1; unclear D gene. V was pared by 3 bases and J by 0 bases, with 8 bases between. The CDR3 has 14 residues. Germline CDR1 MNHEY, CDR2 SMNVEV (reference sequence). CDR3 sequence reads: CASSLRPLNTEAFF. The DNA of the CDR3 is TGTGCCAGCAGTTTGAGGCCTTTGAACACTGAAGCTTTCTTT.

In this sample, this clone turned up a few times. This chain links TRBV21-1 with TRBJ1-2. TRBV21-1 is recorded as a pseudogene. The CDR3 consists of 14 residues. The CDR3 loop is CASSKVRFVGGYTF. The DNA of the CDR3 is TGTGCCAGCAGCAAAGTGAGGTTCGTTGGAGGCTACACCTTC.

The rearrangement uses TRBV7-3 and TRBJ2-1; D gene uncertain. V was clipped by 4 bases and J by 5 bases, with 3 bases between them. The CDR3 runs to 11 residues. Per germline, CDR1 SGHTA and CDR2 FQGTGA. The CDR3 nucleotides are TGTGCCAGCAGCTCAAACAATGAGCAGTTCTTC. Translating gives CASSSNNEQFF.

The chain couples TRBV4-3 to TRBJ2-1; TRBD2 matches at 7 bases. Germline V gene lookup returns CDR1 LGHNA and CDR2 YSLEER. J gave up 3 bases and V 1 base, and 3 bases lay outside the gene matches. The CDR3 length is 15 residues. CDR3 loop: CASSQGRGSYNEQFF. The CDR3 coding sequence is TGCGCCAGCAGCCAAGGGCGGGGGAGCTACAATGAGCAGTTCTTC.

The chain employs TRBV6-6 and TRBJ2-3; 7 bases map to TRBD2. V was pared by 2 bases and J by 0 bases, with 2 bases of the junction left unmatched. The CDR3 length is 15 residues. CDR1 and CDR2 (germline): MNHNY, SVGAGI (reference sequence). CDR3 loop: CASSYRGVSTDTQYF. The CDR3 DNA is TGTGCCAGCAGTTACCGGGGGGTTAGCACAGATACGCAGTATTTT.

The chain is built from TRBV5-8 and TRBJ1-6; D is unclear. The CDR3 sequence is 14 residues long. Trimming cost V 0 bases and J 6 bases, with 7 bases left between them. Germline assignment: CDR1 SGHTS and CDR2 YDEGEE. CDR3 residues: CASSLGQANSPLHF. Here the CDR3 DNA reads TGTGCCAGCAGCTTGGGTCAGGCTAATTCACCCCTCCACTTT. The full variable domain, its missing parts supplied by reference TRBV5-8 and TRBJ1-6, is EAGVTQSPTHLIKTRGQQATLRCSPISGHTSVYWYQQALGLGLQFLLWYDEGEERNRGNFPPRFSGRQFPNYSSELNVNALELEDSALYLCASSLGQANSPLHFGNGTRLTVT.

V usage is TRBV5-1 and J usage is TRBJ1-2, with 9 bases lining up with TRBD1. The length of the CDR3 is 15 residues. After removal of 4 bases from V and 6 bases from J, the junction contained 10 bases not matched to a gene. Germline V CDR1 and CDR2: SGHRS, YFSETQ. Here the CDR3 DNA reads TGCGCCAGCAGCCCACCCGGGACAGGGAGAAATGGCTACACCTTC. This gives the protein CASSPPGTGRNGYTF.

The chain uses TRBV9 and TRBJ2-2; 9 bases match TRBD1. The CDR3 runs 15 residues. Germline trimming cut 0 bases from V and 5 bases from J; bases unmatched to any gene: 2. CDR1 and CDR2 from the germline V gene are SGDLS and YYNGEE. CDR3: CASSVGGQGTGELFF. The CDR3 coding sequence is TGTGCCAGCAGCGTAGGGGGACAGGGTACCGGGGAGCTGTTTTTT.

The rearrangement joins TRBV7-2 to TRBJ1-1; D is ambiguous. Trimming stripped 2 bases from V and 5 bases from J, with 9 bases between. CDR1 is SGHTA and CDR2 is FQGNSA in the germline V gene. The CDR3 totals 13 residues. CDR3 coding DNA: TGTGCCAGCAGCTTAAACGCAAGGACTGAAGCTTTCTTT. Translation: CASSLNARTEAFF.

The J gene is TRBJ1-1, the V gene TRBV28; D not certain. CDR1 MDHEN and CDR2 SYDVKM come from the germline V gene. V gave up 1 base and J gave up 11 bases, with 14 bases separating them. This CDR3 is 13 amino acids long. The CDR3 region is CASSLYGRDDAFF. CDR3 nucleotides: TGTGCCAGCAGTTTATATGGGAGAGATGATGCTTTCTTT.

This clone was seen only once. The chain combines TRBV9 with TRBJ1-3; D is ambiguous. The germline V gene has CDR1 SGDLS and CDR2 YYNGEE. V was trimmed by 0 bases and J by 0 bases, leaving 4 bases between them. The CDR3 consists of 14 residues. The CDR3 protein is CASSVGSSGNTIYF. The CDR3 DNA sequence: TGTGCCAGCAGCGTAGGGAGCTCTGGAAACACCATATATTTT. Complete variable domain (other parts from reference TRBV9 and TRBJ1-3): DSGVTQTPKHLITATGQRVTLRCSPRSGDLSVYWYQQSLDQGLQFLIQYYNGEERAKGNILERFSAQQFPDLHSELNLSSLELGDSALYFCASSVGSSGNTIYFGEGSWLTVV.

This clone has just a few counts. The chain couples TRBV5-4 to TRBJ1-2; weak D call: TRBD1 (6 bases). Trimming shortened V by 6 bases and J by 6 bases, and 21 bases separated the two germline ends. This CDR3 region has 15 residues. The germline CDR1 and CDR2 sequences are SGHNT and YYREEE (reference sequence). The CDR3 sequence is CASTLGGSSGDGYTF. In DNA form, the CDR3 reads TGTGCCAGCACCCTGGGGGGCAGCTCCGGGGATGGCTACACCTTC. The complete variable domain, with remaining parts taken from reference TRBV5-4 and TRBJ1-2, reads ETGVTQSPTHLIKTRGQQVTLRCSSQSGHNTVSWYQQALGQGPQFIFQYYREEENGRGNFPPRFSGLQFPNYSSELNVNALELDDSALYLCASTLGGSSGDGYTFGSGTRLTVV.

The rearrangement uses TRBV5-1 and TRBJ1-4, with TRBD1 as a possible D gene (6 bases). Looked up from germline, CDR1 is SGHRS and CDR2 is YFSETQ. Trimming shortened V by 4 bases and J by 8 bases, and 15 bases separated the two germline ends. This CDR3 is 14 amino acids long. The CDR3 region is CASSAQGGEEKLFF. The CDR3 coding sequence is TGCGCCAGCAGCGCACAGGGAGGAGAGGAAAAACTGTTTTTT.

The V and J genes are TRBV4-3 and TRBJ1-5, with TRBD1 matching over 7 bases. CDR1 and CDR2 from the germline V gene are LGHNA and YSLEER. V shed 1 base and J 8 bases; nucleotides not matched to a gene: 5. CDR3 length equals 14 residues. The CDR3 region has the DNA TGCGCCAGCAGCCAAGTCAGGGGGATCGAGCCCCAGCATTTT. Protein product: CASSQVRGIEPQHF.

This clone was found once. The chain recombines TRBV7-2 with TRBJ1-2; the D gene is possibly TRBD1 (5 bases). V gave up 5 bases and J gave up 4 bases, with 14 bases separating them. The CDR3 runs to 14 residues. Germline loops: CDR1 SGHTA, CDR2 FQGNSA. CDR3 in DNA: TGTGCCAGCAGCCCGAGGCCAGGGCCCTATGGCTACACCTTC. Its translation is CASSPRPGPYGYTF.

This chain links TRBV4-1 with TRBJ2-1; the D gene is possibly TRBD2 (5 bases). Trimming took off 1 base at V and 7 bases at J, with 8 bases between the two ends. CDR1 MGHRA and CDR2 YSYEKL come from the germline V gene. The CDR3 totals 13 residues. CDR3: CASSQVGGNEQFF. The CDR3 coding sequence is TGCGCCAGCAGCCAAGTGGGCGGGAATGAGCAGTTCTTC.

The chain combines TRBV5-5 with TRBJ2-3, with 10 bases that match TRBD1. The CDR3 spans 15 residues. Unmatched junction bases numbered 5, after V lost 4 bases and J lost 3 bases. The V gene's germline CDR1 is SGHKS and CDR2 YYEKEE (reference sequence). The CDR3, as DNA: TGTGCCAGCAGCCCGGGGACAGGGGCTACAGATACGCAGTATTTT. It encodes CASSPGTGATDTQYF.

This clone was counted once. V is TRBV11-2 and J is TRBJ2-2; D possibly corresponds to TRBD2 (6 bases). In germline, CDR1 is SGHAT, CDR2 FQNNGV. Trimming shortened V by 1 base and J by 7 bases, and 7 bases separated the two germline ends. The CDR3 loop spans 13 amino acids. The DNA of the CDR3 is TGTGCCAGCAGCTTAGGCGGGGTCGGGGAGCTGTTTTTT. Translating gives CASSLGGVGELFF.

A single count supports this clone. The chain joins TRBV30 to TRBJ1-1; 9 nucleotides agree with TRBD1. V lost 4 bases, J lost 5 bases, and 11 bases stayed unmatched. From germline, CDR1 is GTSNPN and CDR2 SVGIG (reference sequence). The CDR3 is made up of 15 amino acids. The CDR3 sequence: CAWITEGTGYTEAFF. The CDR3 nucleotides are TGTGCCTGGATCACAGAAGGGACAGGGTATACTGAAGCTTTCTTT.

A note on this clone: An end of the junction differs from the germline gene, which may be a read error. The V gene is TRBV7-7, the J gene TRBJ2-5; 8 bases line up with TRBD2. This CDR3 is built from 15 residues. CDR1 is SSHAT and CDR2 is FNYEAQ in the germline V gene (reference sequence). CDR3 in amino acids: CASSLAGKIGETQYF. The CDR3 DNA is TGTGCTAGCAGCTTAGCGGGAAAAATAGGGGAGACCCAGTACTTC.

V and J are TRBV13 and TRBJ1-2, with 9 bases identical to TRBD1. Trimming cost V 5 bases and J 8 bases; bases outside gene matches: 6. Germline loops: CDR1 PRHDT, CDR2 FYEKMQ (reference sequence). CDR3 length equals 13 residues. The CDR3 sequence: CASSEGQGKGYTF. Written as DNA, the CDR3 is TGTGCCAGCAGCGAGGGACAGGGAAAAGGCTACACCTTC.

This clone was found a few times. The rearrangement uses TRBV2 and TRBJ1-1; TRBD1 is a possible D gene (5 bases). This CDR3 is built from 14 residues. V was pared by 5 bases and J by 0 bases, with 10 bases between. Looked up from germline, CDR1 is SNHLY and CDR2 is FYNNEI. CDR3 in amino acids: CASSSGLMNTEAFF. CDR3 nucleotides: TGTGCCAGCAGTTCGGGACTCATGAACACTGAAGCTTTCTTT.

The chain links TRBV3-1 (or the pseudogene TRBV3-2) to TRBJ1-4; D uncertain. With 4 bases removed from V and 0 bases from J, the gap between germline ends came to 6 bases. CDR3 length: 14 residues. Germline V lookup: CDR1 LGHDT, CDR2 YNNKEL (reference sequence). The CDR3 loop reads CASSPTSTNEKLFF. The CDR3 DNA sequence: TGTGCCAGCAGCCCAACGTCAACTAATGAAAAACTGTTTTTT.